These 25 T cell receptor beta chains share one sample of origin, sequenced in a study of cytomegalovirus exposure and HLA in healthy donors. Profiled with immunoSEQ multiplex PCR; TCRdb holds only in-frame clones, not every one. The table has some 110,000 clones, around 94% seen once; the top ten hold less than 1.5%. Sample: PBMCs. The receptors originated from a woman aged 18 to 35 in good health and CMV-seronegative.

The chain has TRBV29-1 and TRBJ1-4; D is undetermined. Trimming pared 4 bases from V and 8 bases from J, leaving 23 bases between. From germline, CDR1 is SQVTM and CDR2 ANQGSEA. The CDR3 loop spans 16 amino acids. In nucleotides, the CDR3 is TGCAGCGTTGGACCCGGGTTTAGCAGCGCCGACGAAAAACTGTTTTTT. This sequence encodes CSVGPGFSSADEKLFF.

The chain joins TRBV2 to TRBJ2-7; a possible D gene is TRBD2 (5 bases). This CDR3 region has 12 residues. The V gene lost 8 bases and the J gene lost 2 bases, with 10 bases spanning the gap. Germline CDR1 SNHLY, CDR2 FYNNEI. The CDR3 DNA is TGTGCCAGCCATGAGGGCCCCTACGAGCAGTACTTC. It specifies CASHEGPYEQYF. The full variable domain, with the rest looked up from reference TRBV2 and TRBJ2-7, is EPEVTQTPSHQVTQMGQEVILRCVPISNHLYFYWYRQILGQKVEFLVSFYNNEISEKSEIFDDQFSVERPDGSNFTLKIRSTKLEDSAMYFCASHEGPYEQYFGPGTRLTVT.

The chain has TRBV5-4 and TRBJ1-2; D is unresolved. The CDR3 runs to 15 residues. V lost 0 bases to trimming and J lost 4 bases, with 13 bases between them. Per germline, CDR1 SGHNT and CDR2 YYREEE (reference sequence). Written as DNA, the CDR3 is TGTGCCAGCAGCTTGGCCCAGGTTGCGTCCTATGGCTACACCTTC. Translation gives CASSLAQVASYGYTF.

The chain has TRBV2 and TRBJ2-2; 7 nucleotides match TRBD1. With 6 bases clipped from V and 4 bases from J, the junction kept 8 bases outside the gene matches. The V gene's germline CDR1 is SNHLY and CDR2 FYNNEI. The CDR3 sequence is 15 residues long. The CDR3 DNA reads as TGTGCCAGCAGGGCACGGGACAGACTCACCGGGGAGCTGTTTTTT. Protein: CASRARDRLTGELFF.

The chain recombines TRBV28 with TRBJ2-5; 8 bases align to TRBD1. The CDR3 extends over 16 amino acids. CDR1 is MDHEN, CDR2 SYDVKM, per germline. J lost 4 bases, V lost 6 bases, and 13 bases had no gene match. The CDR3 spells CASRDRPGQGGETQYF. CDR3 DNA sequence: TGTGCCAGCAGGGATCGTCCAGGACAGGGCGGAGAGACCCAGTACTTC.

The chain recombines TRBV6-1 with TRBJ1-2; no firm D call. CDR1 and CDR2 (germline): MNHNS, SASEGT. CDR3 length: 16 residues. Trimming removed 2 bases at V and 4 bases at J, with 17 bases between. Here the CDR3 DNA reads TGTGCCAGCAGTGAACTTTCCACGGGAACAGCCTATGGCTACACCTTC. Protein sequence: CASSELSTGTAYGYTF.

Remarks on this clone: Its ends do not fully match the called genes, so a read error is possible. This chain connects TRBV27 to TRBJ2-7; D not certain. The CDR3 extends over 13 amino acids. The V gene's germline CDR1 is MNHEY and CDR2 SMNVEV (reference sequence). The CDR3 sequence is CASSLTVSNEQYF. CDR3 nucleotide sequence: TGTGCCAGCAGTTTAACAGTCTCCAACGAGCAGTACTTC.

V and J are TRBV4-2 and TRBJ2-1, with TRBD2 identical over 11 bases. This CDR3 region has 15 residues. In germline, CDR1 is LGHNA, CDR2 YNFKEQ. The V segment lost 3 bases and the J segment 5 bases; nucleotides outside the gene matches: 3. The CDR3 region has the DNA TGTGCCAGCAGCCAGGGACTAGCGGAAAACAATGAGCAGTTCTTC. Translated, it gives CASSQGLAENNEQFF.

The J gene is TRBJ1-6, the V gene TRBV10-3, with a possible D match to TRBD1 (5 bases). V was shortened by 4 bases and J by 6 bases, with 10 bases between the two germline ends. CDR1 and CDR2 from the germline V gene are ENHRY and SYGVKD. The CDR3 loop spans 14 amino acids. CDR3 nucleotides: TGTGCCATCAGTGTCGAAGGGGTTAATTCACCCCTCCACTTT. This gives the protein CAISVEGVNSPLHF.

The J gene is TRBJ2-7, the V gene TRBV20-1; D perhaps matches TRBD2 (6 bases). V lost 6 bases and J lost 2, with 8 bases in between. Germline V CDR1 and CDR2: DFQATT, SNEGSKA (reference sequence). CDR3 length equals 11 residues. The DNA of the CDR3 is TGCAGTGCAGGAGGGGCCTACGAGCAGTACTTC. Translated: CSAGGAYEQYF.

This clone was picked up one time. The gene calls are TRBV19 and TRBJ1-4; D is ambiguous. The CDR3 has 12 amino acids. Between the trimmed V and J ends, which lost 0 bases and 8 bases, there was a span of 4 bases. The germline V gene encodes CDR1 LNHDA and CDR2 SQIVND (reference sequence). CDR3 region: CASSIDREKLFF. The CDR3 DNA reads TGTGCCAGTAGTATAGATCGGGAAAAACTGTTTTTT.

The chain uses TRBV28 and TRBJ2-5, with D possibly TRBD1 on 5 matching bases. This CDR3 contains 15 residues. Trimming cost V 10 bases and J 5 bases, with 23 bases left between them. In germline, CDR1 is MDHEN, CDR2 SYDVKM. CDR3 nucleotides: TGTGCCACCCTTCTTCTAACAGGTGACGTGGAGACCCAGTACTTC. It specifies CATLLLTGDVETQYF.

The rearrangement links TRBV9 to TRBJ1-1, with D unclear. This CDR3 has 13 residues. The V and J ends lost 4 bases and 6 bases respectively, with 13 bases between them. Germline assignment: CDR1 SGDLS and CDR2 YYNGEE. CDR3 protein: CASSPRLGAEAFF. CDR3 in DNA: TGTGCCAGCAGCCCTAGACTCGGCGCTGAAGCTTTCTTT.

The V gene is TRBV6-1, the J gene TRBJ2-7; 11 bases are shared with TRBD1. The CDR3 runs 13 residues. Per the germline V gene, CDR1 is MNHNS and CDR2 is SASEGT. V dropped 6 bases and J dropped 6; count of bases not matched to a gene: 4. DNA for the CDR3: TGTGCCAGCAGCCCCGGGACAGGGGGCGAGCAGTACTTC. It yields the protein CASSPGTGGEQYF.

The chain combines TRBV10-3 with TRBJ2-2; the D is unclear. V was clipped by 3 bases and J by 0 bases, with 8 bases between them. The CDR3 runs 15 residues. The V gene's germline CDR1 is ENHRY and CDR2 SYGVKD. The CDR3 DNA follows: TGTGCCATCAGTGATCCGACAACGAACACCGGGGAGCTGTTTTTT. This sequence encodes CAISDPTTNTGELFF.

The chain uses TRBV2 and TRBJ1-5; TRBD1 might be the D (6 bases). Germline-derived CDR1 and CDR2 are SNHLY and FYNNEI. The CDR3 loop spans 14 amino acids. Between the trimmed V and J ends, which lost 5 bases and 7 bases, there was a span of 15 bases. The CDR3 sequence: CASSFTGKLQPQHF. The CDR3, as DNA: TGTGCCAGCAGTTTTACAGGGAAGTTACAGCCCCAGCATTTT.

The V call is TRBV7-2, the J call TRBJ1-1; D is uncertain. From germline, CDR1 is SGHTA and CDR2 FQGNSA. Between the trimmed V and J ends, which lost 6 bases and 0 bases, there was a span of 14 bases. The CDR3 loop spans 15 amino acids. CDR3 sequence: CASSSSRGLNTEAFF. The CDR3 DNA is TGTGCCAGCAGTTCTAGTCGGGGATTGAACACTGAAGCTTTCTTT.

The chain links TRBV4-1 to TRBJ2-7, with 11 nucleotides matching TRBD1. The CDR3 consists of 15 residues. Unmatched junction bases numbered 5, after V lost 1 base and J lost 6 bases. Germline V CDR1 and CDR2: MGHRA, YSYEKL. CDR3 region: CASSQGTGGWSEQYF. CDR3 coding DNA: TGCGCCAGCAGCCAAGGGACAGGGGGCTGGAGCGAGCAGTACTTC.

The chain carries TRBV5-4 and TRBJ1-1; TRBD1 matches at 9 bases. The V and J ends lost 4 bases and 4 bases, in that order; junction bases with no gene match: 14. Germline lookup yields CDR1 SGHNT and CDR2 YYREEE (reference sequence). The CDR3 consists of 17 residues. This CDR3 reads CASSPQSPGQGGTEAFF. DNA of the CDR3: TGTGCCAGCAGCCCCCAATCCCCGGGACAGGGTGGCACTGAAGCTTTCTTT.

The V gene is TRBV19, the J gene TRBJ1-6; D call uncertain. The CDR3 covers 15 residues. CDR1 and CDR2 (germline): LNHDA, SQIVND (reference sequence). The ends were cut back, 5 bases at V and 9 bases at J, with 17 bases in the middle. The CDR3 reads CASSWWARDLSPLHF. CDR3 sequence (DNA): TGTGCCAGTAGTTGGTGGGCCCGGGATCTTTCACCCCTCCACTTT.

This clone was picked up one time. The chain carries TRBV28 and TRBJ1-2; D gene unclear. V dropped 2 bases and J dropped 6 bases, with 10 bases sitting between them. The germline CDR1 and CDR2 sequences are MDHEN and SYDVKM. The CDR3 has 13 residues. The CDR3 spells CASSLRGWDGYTF. In DNA, the CDR3 is TGTGCCAGCAGTTTACGGGGATGGGATGGCTACACCTTC.

This rearrangement joins TRBV10-1 to TRBJ1-6; tentative D call: TRBD1 (5 bases). V dropped 4 bases and J dropped 6 bases, with 7 bases sitting between them. This CDR3 has 13 residues. CDR1 and CDR2 from the germline V gene are WNHNN and SYGVQD (reference sequence). The CDR3 loop is CASSGDSNSPLHF. CDR3 DNA: TGCGCCAGCAGTGGAGACAGTAATTCACCCCTCCACTTT.

The genes are TRBV19 and TRBJ2-3, with TRBD2 as a possible D gene (6 bases). V lost 3 bases to trimming and J lost 4 bases, with 14 bases between them. CDR1 is LNHDA and CDR2 is SQIVND in the germline V gene (reference sequence). The CDR3 loop spans 15 amino acids. CDR3 nucleotides: TGTGCCAGTAGTATGTTGACGGGACTCTCAGATACGCAGTATTTT. Protein product: CASSMLTGLSDTQYF.

The rearrangement links TRBV2 to TRBJ1-1; D gene uncertain. The CDR3 has 11 residues. Trimming took off 5 bases at V and 7 bases at J, with 8 bases between the two ends. CDR1 is SNHLY, CDR2 FYNNEI, per germline. The CDR3 sequence is CASSPGLEAFF. DNA of the CDR3: TGTGCCAGCAGTCCAGGACTTGAAGCTTTCTTT.

The gene calls are TRBV6-1 and TRBJ1-2; tentatively, D is TRBD1 (5 bases). Germline V lookup: CDR1 MNHNS, CDR2 SASEGT. CDR3 length: 16 residues. V lost 3 bases, J lost 7 bases, and 21 bases lay in between. CDR3 protein: CASSDGQGGFSSGYTF. The CDR3, as DNA: TGTGCCAGCAGTGACGGGCAGGGTGGGTTCAGCTCTGGCTACACCTTC.